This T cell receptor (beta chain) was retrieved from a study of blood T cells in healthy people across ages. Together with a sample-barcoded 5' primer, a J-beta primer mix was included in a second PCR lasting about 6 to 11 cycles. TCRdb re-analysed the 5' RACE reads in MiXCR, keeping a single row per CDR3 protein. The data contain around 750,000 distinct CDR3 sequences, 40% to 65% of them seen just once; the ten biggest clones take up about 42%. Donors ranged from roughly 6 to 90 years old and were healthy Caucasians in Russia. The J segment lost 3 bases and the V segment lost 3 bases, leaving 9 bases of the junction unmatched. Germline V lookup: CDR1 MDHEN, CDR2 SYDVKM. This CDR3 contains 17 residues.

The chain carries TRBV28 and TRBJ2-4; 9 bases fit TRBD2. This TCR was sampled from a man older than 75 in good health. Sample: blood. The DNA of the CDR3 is TGTGCCAGCAGTTTTTGGCGGGAGGGCCAGGGCAAAAACATTCAGTACTTC. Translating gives CASSFWREGQGKNIQYF.